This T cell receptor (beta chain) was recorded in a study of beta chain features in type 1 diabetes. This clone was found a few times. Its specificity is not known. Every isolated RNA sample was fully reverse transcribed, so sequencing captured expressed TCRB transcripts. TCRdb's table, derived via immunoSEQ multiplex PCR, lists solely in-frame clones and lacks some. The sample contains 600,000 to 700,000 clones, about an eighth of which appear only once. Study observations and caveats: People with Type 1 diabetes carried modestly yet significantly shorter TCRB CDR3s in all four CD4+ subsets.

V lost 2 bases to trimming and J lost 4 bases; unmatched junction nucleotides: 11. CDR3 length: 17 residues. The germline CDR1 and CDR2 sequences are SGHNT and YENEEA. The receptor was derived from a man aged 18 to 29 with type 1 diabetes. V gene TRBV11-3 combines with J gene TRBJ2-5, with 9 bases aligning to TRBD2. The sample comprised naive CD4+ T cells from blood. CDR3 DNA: TGTGCCAGCAGCTTATTCCCCCCCGCGGGAGGGCGAGAGACCCAGTACTTC. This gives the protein CASSLFPPAGGRETQYF.